The source of this T cell receptor beta chain is a study of T-cell reconstitution after alpha-beta-depleted transplantation in children. Library preparation (for TCRbeta) was performed with unique molecular identifiers. TCRdb analysed the PCR reads with MiXCR anew, one entry per CDR3 protein. This sample has over 150,000 distinct CDR3 sequences, with approximately 7% found just once. Study-level points and caveats: Reportedly, alpha-beta T cells present about two months post-transplant originated from several hundred expanded clones of graft origin. From surviving recipient T cells and thymic progenitors came the high day-60 TCRbeta diversity observed in some patients.

This CDR3 has 13 residues. V lost 7 bases to trimming and J lost 5 bases; unmatched junction nucleotides: 5. Germline V gene lookup returns CDR1 MDHEN and CDR2 SYDVKM. This clonotype has just a few counts. Its cognate antigen is unknown. The rearrangement links TRBV28 to TRBJ2-4, with TRBD2 identical over 7 bases. This specimen consisted of PBMCs, obtained before TCRalphabeta/CD19-depleted stem cell transplant. The source of this sequence is a boy aged 2 to 10 with acute lymphoblastic leukemia, due to receive a stem cell transplant. The CDR3 loop reads CASTRGLENIQYF. In DNA, the CDR3 is TGTGCCAGCACCCGTGGACTAGAAAACATTCAGTACTTC. Complete variable domain (other parts from reference TRBV28 and TRBJ2-4): DVKVTQSSRYLVKRTGEKVFLECVQDMDHENMFWYRQDPGLGLRLIYFSYDVKMKEKGDIPEGYSVSREKKERFSLILESASTNQTSMYLCASTRGLENIQYFGAGTRLSVL.